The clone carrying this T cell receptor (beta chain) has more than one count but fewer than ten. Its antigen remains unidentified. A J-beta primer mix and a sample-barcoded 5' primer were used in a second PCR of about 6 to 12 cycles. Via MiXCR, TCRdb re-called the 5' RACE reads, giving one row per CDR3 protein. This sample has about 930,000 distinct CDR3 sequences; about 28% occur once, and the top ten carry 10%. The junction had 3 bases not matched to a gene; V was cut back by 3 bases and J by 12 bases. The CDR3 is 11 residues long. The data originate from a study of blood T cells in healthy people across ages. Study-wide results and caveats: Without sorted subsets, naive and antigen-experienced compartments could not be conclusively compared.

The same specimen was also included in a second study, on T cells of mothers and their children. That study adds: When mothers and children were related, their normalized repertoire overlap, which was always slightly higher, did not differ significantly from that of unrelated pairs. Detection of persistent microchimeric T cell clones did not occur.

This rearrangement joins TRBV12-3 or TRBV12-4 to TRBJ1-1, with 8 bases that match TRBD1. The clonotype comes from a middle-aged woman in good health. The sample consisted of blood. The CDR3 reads CASSLRQGTFF. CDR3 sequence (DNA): TGTGCCAGCAGTTTGAGACAGGGGACTTTCTTT.